This T cell receptor (beta chain) derives from a study of shared clonotypes between healthy human individuals. Study-wide points: The study's rarefaction showed incomplete sorted-subset sequencing despite large depth. Sample collection involved blood only; tissue repertoires are likely different. With a handful of donors compared, 5% to 5.5% of naive CD4 clonotypes were shared.

Germline CDR1 MDHEN, CDR2 SYDVKM. J gave up 5 bases and V 3 bases, and 7 bases lay outside the gene matches. The CDR3 runs to 15 residues. Profiled with immunoSEQ multiplex PCR; TCRdb holds only in-frame clones, not every one. The sample records over 800,000 clones, nearly 95% being singletons. In the naive CD8 group, cells lacked CD45RO and were positively selected for CCR7, so terminally differentiated effector memory CD45RA+ cells were left out. Healthy HIV-negative adults with no recent acute infections or vaccinations were recruited as donors. Comments on this clone: Its antigen is undetermined.

This chain joins TRBV28 and TRBJ2-1; 7 bases align to TRBD2. What was sequenced was naive CD8+ T cells sorted from blood. This TCR derives from a young man in good health. In nucleotides, the CDR3 is TGTGCCAGCAGTTTCCAGCGGGGATTGGACAATGAGCAGTTCTTC. Its translation is CASSFQRGLDNEQFF.